The rows below give T cell receptor beta chains drawn from one sample of a study of blood T cells in healthy people across ages. A single record per CDR3 protein comes from TCRdb applying MiXCR to the 5' RACE reads. Of roughly 680,000 distinct CDR3 sequences in the sample, approximately 21% were seen once. The sequenced sample was blood. The receptors come from a man aged 65 to 79 in good health. Both conserved end residues are part of each CDR3. A D gene is named only where the DNA matches it firmly. Clone size is shown for a subset of rows, as once, few, many or a class of expanded clone.

j_call: TRBJ2-1; d_call: NA; clone_size: NA; v_call: TRBV20-1; cdr3_nt: TGCAGTGCTACAGGACGTCTACGGGCCTACAATGAGCAGTTCTTC; cdr3_aa: CSATGRLRAYNEQFF
j_call: TRBJ1-4; d_call: NA; clone_size: few; v_call: TRBV3-1; cdr3_nt: TGTGCCAGCAGCCAAGGAAGGGACCGAGGGGATGAAAAACTGTTTTTT; cdr3_aa: CASSQGRDRGDEKLFF
j_call: TRBJ2-2; d_call: NA; clone_size: NA; v_call: TRBV20-1; cdr3_nt: TGCAGTGCTAGCGATGACTCACCATCCGGGGAGCTGTTTTTT; cdr3_aa: CSASDDSPSGELFF
j_call: TRBJ2-3; d_call: TRBD1; clone_size: few; v_call: TRBV20-1; cdr3_nt: TGCAGTGCTAGGCGCCAGGGGGCATTTGATACGCAGTATTTT; cdr3_aa: CSARRQGAFDTQYF
j_call: TRBJ2-1; d_call: NA; clone_size: NA; v_call: TRBV4-1; cdr3_nt: TGCGCCAGCAGCCTATCTCGGCTAGGGTGGAATGAGCAGTTCTTC; cdr3_aa: CASSLSRLGWNEQFF
j_call: TRBJ2-1; d_call: TRBD2; clone_size: NA; v_call: TRBV4-1; cdr3_nt: TGCGCCAGCAGCCAAGATGTCGGGGGGAAGGGGCAGTTCTTC; cdr3_aa: CASSQDVGGKGQFF
j_call: TRBJ2-1; d_call: NA; clone_size: few; v_call: TRBV18; cdr3_nt: TGTGCCAGCTCACTTGGCCGCGCCGATGAGCAGTTCTTC; cdr3_aa: CASSLGRADEQFF
j_call: TRBJ1-6; d_call: TRBD1; clone_size: NA; v_call: TRBV6-5; cdr3_nt: TGTGCCAGCAGTTACTCAGGACAGGGGGACTCACCCCCCCACTTT; cdr3_aa: CASSYSGQGDSPPHF
j_call: TRBJ2-7; d_call: TRBD1; clone_size: many; v_call: TRBV10-3; cdr3_nt: TGTGCCGAACGAACCGGGACAGAGTACGAGCAGTACTTC; cdr3_aa: CAERTGTEYEQYF
j_call: TRBJ2-5; d_call: NA; clone_size: NA; v_call: TRBV7-2; cdr3_nt: TGTGCCAGCAGCCTACAACCGTGGGGTCAAGAGACCCAGTACTTC; cdr3_aa: CASSLQPWGQETQYF
j_call: TRBJ2-1; d_call: NA; clone_size: NA; v_call: TRBV2; cdr3_nt: TGTGCCTGCAGTTTTAGACACGGGGACTACAATGAGCAGTTCTTC; cdr3_aa: CACSFRHGDYNEQFF
j_call: TRBJ2-7; d_call: TRBD1; clone_size: few; v_call: TRBV4-1; cdr3_nt: TGCGCCAGCAGCCAACGATGGACAGGGGGCTACGAGCAGTACTTC; cdr3_aa: CASSQRWTGGYEQYF
j_call: TRBJ2-7; d_call: TRBD2; clone_size: NA; v_call: TRBV6-2/TRBV6-3; cdr3_nt: TGTGCCAGCAGTTACTGGACTAGCGGCTACGAGCAGTACTTC; cdr3_aa: CASSYWTSGYEQYF
j_call: TRBJ2-2; d_call: NA; clone_size: few; v_call: TRBV9; cdr3_nt: TGTGCCAGCAGCGTAGCCCCCCTAGGGTACACCGGGGAGCTGTTTTTT; cdr3_aa: CASSVAPLGYTGELFF
j_call: TRBJ2-5; d_call: NA; clone_size: NA; v_call: TRBV28; cdr3_nt: TGTGCCAGCAGCCCCTCCCCGCAAGAGACCCAGTACTTC; cdr3_aa: CASSPSPQETQYF
j_call: TRBJ2-2; d_call: NA; clone_size: NA; v_call: TRBV2; cdr3_nt: TGTGCCAGCAGTGCACTAGGGACAATCGACACCGGGGAGCTGTTTTTT; cdr3_aa: CASSALGTIDTGELFF
j_call: TRBJ1-4; d_call: NA; clone_size: few; v_call: TRBV29-1; cdr3_nt: TGCAGCGTTGCCGTGCGGGGAGGTGAAAAACTGTTTTTT; cdr3_aa: CSVAVRGGEKLFF